What follows are 10 T cell receptor beta chains derived from one specimen sequenced in a study of graft-versus-host responses after intestinal transplantation. The protocol was immunoSEQ multiplex PCR, while the TCRdb copy is restricted to in-frame clones and leaves out a portion. The sample carries just over 20,000 clones, approximately 92% recorded once. Sample: PBMCs, taken about 250 days after intestinal transplant. The receptors originated from a human patient who received an intestinal transplant, so some T cells may come from the graft donor.

The genes are TRBV30 and TRBJ1-5; tentative D call: TRBD1 (6 bases). The germline gives CDR1 GTSNPN, CDR2 SVGIG (reference sequence). The length of the CDR3 is 19 residues. The V and J ends lost 0 bases and 0 bases respectively, with 21 bases between them. This CDR3 is CAWSVNPLRTGYSNQPQHF. DNA for the CDR3: TGTGCCTGGAGTGTAAACCCTCTCCGTACAGGGTATAGCAATCAGCCCCAGCATTTT.

The chain is built from TRBV4-1 and TRBJ2-1; TRBD2 matches 12 bases. Germline V gives CDR1 MGHRA, CDR2 YSYEKL. The CDR3 has 18 amino acids. The V segment lost 2 bases and the J segment 1 base; nucleotides outside the gene matches: 6. CDR3 residues: CASSQIGLAGGSYNEQFF. DNA of the CDR3: TGCGCCAGCAGCCAAATAGGTCTAGCGGGAGGGTCCTACAATGAGCAGTTCTTC.

The gene calls are TRBV27 and TRBJ1-6, with TRBD1 as a possible D gene (5 bases). CDR3 size: 15 residues. V was trimmed by 7 bases and J by 8 bases, leaving 18 bases between them. Germline lookup yields CDR1 MNHEY and CDR2 SMNVEV (reference sequence). CDR3 amino acids: CASTLLWGGDSPLHF. The CDR3 bases are TGTGCCAGCACCCTCCTCTGGGGCGGTGATTCACCCCTCCACTTT.

This sequence joins TRBV6-1 and TRBJ2-5; D is unclear. The tail of the sequence fits TRBJ2-7 better, so the J call may be wrong. Germline V CDR1 and CDR2: MNHNS, SASEGT. The CDR3 is 12 amino acids. The chain's CDR3 is CASNPDGYEQYF. CDR3 in DNA: TGTGCCAGCAACCCGGACGGCTACGAGCAGTACTTC.

The rearrangement joins TRBV2 to TRBJ2-5; the D is unclear. Between the trimmed V and J ends, which lost 4 bases and 1 base, there was a span of 10 bases. CDR3 length: 14 residues. Germline V gene data show CDR1 as SNHLY and CDR2 as FYNNEI. CDR3 in amino acids: CASSGEGPQETQYF. The CDR3 region has the DNA TGTGCCAGCAGTGGGGAAGGACCCCAAGAGACCCAGTACTTC.

The V and J genes are TRBV6-6 and TRBJ2-7, with D perhaps TRBD1 (6 bases). The germline V gene has CDR1 MNHNY and CDR2 SVGAGI (reference sequence). V was clipped by 0 bases and J by 3 bases, with 9 bases between them. This CDR3 comprises 14 residues. CDR3 in amino acids: CASSYSDRFYEQYF. The CDR3 DNA follows: TGTGCCAGCAGTTACTCCGACAGGTTCTACGAGCAGTACTTC.

CDR3 bases: TGTGCCAGCAGTGTAGCGAGCTCCTACAATGAGCAGTTCTTC. It yields the protein CASSVASSYNEQFF. V usage is TRBV28 and J usage is TRBJ2-1; tentatively, D is TRBD2 (5 bases). Germline assignment: CDR1 MDHEN and CDR2 SYDVKM. Trimming left V 5 bases short and J 0 bases short, with 8 bases between. The CDR3 has 14 residues.

This sequence joins TRBV5-1 and TRBJ1-1; TRBD1 might be the D (5 bases). Germline CDR1 reads SGHRS; CDR2 reads YFSETQ. The CDR3 extends over 12 amino acids. The V end was cut by 8 bases, the J end by 6 bases, with 14 bases between. The CDR3 here is CASRQGVAEAFF. Written as DNA, the CDR3 is TGCGCCAGTCGTCAGGGAGTCGCTGAAGCTTTCTTT.

The chain has TRBV7-6 and TRBJ2-5; possibly TRBD2 for D (6 bases). V was shortened by 5 bases and J by 4 bases, with 14 bases between the two germline ends. The V gene's germline CDR1 is SGHVS and CDR2 FNYEAQ. The CDR3 covers 14 residues. CDR3 protein: CASSRGTTRETQYF. CDR3 coding DNA: TGTGCCAGCAGCCGGGGGACCACTCGAGAGACCCAGTACTTC.

The V and J genes are TRBV9 and TRBJ1-3; D may be TRBD1 (6 bases). The CDR3 totals 16 residues. Trimming took off 4 bases at V and 0 bases at J, with 14 bases between the two ends. Germline V gives CDR1 SGDLS, CDR2 YYNGEE. The CDR3 sequence: CASSSLPGASGNTIYF. The CDR3 DNA reads TGTGCCAGCAGCTCCCTCCCAGGGGCCTCTGGAAACACCATATATTTT.